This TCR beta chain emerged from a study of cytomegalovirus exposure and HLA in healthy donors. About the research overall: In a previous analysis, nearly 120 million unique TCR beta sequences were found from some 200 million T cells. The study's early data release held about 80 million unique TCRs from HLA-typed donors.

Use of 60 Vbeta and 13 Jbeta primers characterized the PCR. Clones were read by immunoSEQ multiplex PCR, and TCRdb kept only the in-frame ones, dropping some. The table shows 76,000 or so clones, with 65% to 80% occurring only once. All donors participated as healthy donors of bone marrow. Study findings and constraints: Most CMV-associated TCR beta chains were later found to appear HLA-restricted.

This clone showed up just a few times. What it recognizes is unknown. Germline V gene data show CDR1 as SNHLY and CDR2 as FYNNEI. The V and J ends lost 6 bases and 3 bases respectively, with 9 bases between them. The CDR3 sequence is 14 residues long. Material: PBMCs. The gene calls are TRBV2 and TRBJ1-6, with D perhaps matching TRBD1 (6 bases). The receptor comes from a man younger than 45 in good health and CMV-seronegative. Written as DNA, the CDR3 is TGTGCCAGCAGGGACAGTGGCTATAATTCACCCCTCCACTTT. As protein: CASRDSGYNSPLHF.